Listed here are 16 T cell receptor beta chains from one sample, sequenced in a study of T cell changes during pregnancy in multiple sclerosis. Method: immunoSEQ multiplex PCR; TCRdb's copy keeps in-frame clones and lacks some. The sample carries over 45,000 clones, 75% to 95% recorded once. Source: CD8+ T cells from peripheral blood mononuclear cells, taken after pregnancy. The receptors shown here come from a female donor with multiple sclerosis, enrolled in a pregnancy study.

The chain couples TRBV2 to TRBJ1-4; D is perhaps TRBD1 (6 bases). This CDR3 comprises 19 residues. V was pared by 8 bases and J by 0 bases, with 25 bases between. Germline V gives CDR1 SNHLY, CDR2 FYNNEI. CDR3: CASFLRDIALIATNEKLFF. The CDR3 nucleotides are TGTGCCAGCTTTTTGAGGGACATCGCCCTAATTGCAACTAATGAAAAACTGTTTTTT.

The chain carries TRBV5-1 and TRBJ2-7, with 10 positions matching TRBD2. CDR1 is SGHRS, CDR2 YFSETQ, per germline. V was clipped by 1 base and J by 6 bases; unmatched bases: 4. This CDR3 is built from 14 residues. The CDR3 nucleotides are TGCGCCAGCAGCTTGAGCGGGAGGGCTCGCGAGCAGTACTTC. Protein: CASSLSGRAREQYF.

The chain couples TRBV7-9 to TRBJ2-1; TRBD1 matches 7 bases. Germline lookup yields CDR1 SEHNR and CDR2 FQNEAQ (reference sequence). This CDR3 region has 13 residues. V lost 1 base and J lost 6; bases outside the gene matches: 0. The CDR3 DNA follows: TGTGCCAGCAGCTTAGGACAGGGCAATGAGCAGTTCTTC. Protein sequence: CASSLGQGNEQFF.

This clone was detected only a few times. V is TRBV28 and J is TRBJ1-1, with D possibly TRBD1 on 6 matching bases. Germline V lookup: CDR1 MDHEN, CDR2 SYDVKM. The CDR3 loop spans 11 amino acids. Trimming removed 5 bases at V and 8 bases at J, with 9 bases between. The CDR3 sequence is CASSAGTEAFF. As DNA, the CDR3 is TGTGCCAGCAGTGCCGGGACAGAAGCTTTCTTT.

The genes are TRBV7-2 and TRBJ1-1; D not certain. The CDR3 spans 14 residues. V gave up 1 base and J gave up 3 bases, with 9 bases separating them. CDR1 and CDR2 (germline): SGHTA, FQGNSA. Here the CDR3 reads CASSLVLGYTEAFF. CDR3 nucleotides: TGTGCCAGCAGCTTAGTACTGGGCTACACTGAAGCTTTCTTT.

The rearrangement links TRBV5-8 to TRBJ1-1; TRBD1 aligns across 9 bases. The CDR3 runs to 15 residues. The germline CDR1 and CDR2 sequences are SGHTS and YDEGEE. V shed 1 base, J shed 1 base, and the junction held 2 bases outside the gene matches. The CDR3 protein is CASSLTGGQNTEAFF. CDR3 nucleotides: TGTGCCAGCAGCTTGACAGGGGGCCAGAACACTGAAGCTTTCTTT.

The chain links TRBV19 to TRBJ1-1; TRBD1 matches at 8 bases. Germline-derived CDR1 and CDR2 are LNHDA and SQIVND (reference sequence). This CDR3 has 14 residues. Losses at the gene ends were 3 bases for V and 3 bases for J; bases not matched to a gene: 3. The DNA of the CDR3 is TGTGCCAGTAGTATGGAGACAGGGGACACTGAAGCTTTCTTT. This sequence encodes CASSMETGDTEAFF.

The rearrangement joins TRBV5-6 to TRBJ2-2; TRBD1 aligns across 11 bases. Losses at the gene ends were 3 bases for V and 3 bases for J; bases not matched to a gene: 7. The germline gives CDR1 SGHDT, CDR2 YYEEEE. This CDR3 has 17 amino acids. CDR3 DNA: TGTGCCAGCAGCTGGGACAGGGGGGTACGTGACACCGGGGAGCTGTTTTTT. This translates into CASSWDRGVRDTGELFF.

CDR3 loop: CASSEGQGAYQPQHF. The CDR3, as DNA: TGTGCCAGCAGTGAAGGACAGGGGGCTTATCAGCCCCAGCATTTT. This chain links TRBV2 with TRBJ1-5; 10 bases are shared with TRBD1. V lost 1 base to trimming and J lost 5 bases; unmatched junction nucleotides: 2. Germline CDR1 and CDR2: SNHLY and FYNNEI. The CDR3 totals 15 residues.

A single count supports this clone. The V gene is TRBV27, the J gene TRBJ2-5; 10 bases are a match to TRBD2. CDR3 length equals 16 residues. After removal of 5 bases from V and 2 bases from J, the junction contained 8 bases not matched to a gene. Germline assignment: CDR1 MNHEY and CDR2 SMNVEV (reference sequence). CDR3 DNA: TGTGCCAGCAGTCCTCACGGACTAGCGGTTCAAGAGACCCAGTACTTC. Residues: CASSPHGLAVQETQYF.

The V call is TRBV5-4, the J call TRBJ1-1, with D possibly being TRBD1 (5 bases). Deletions cut 4 bases from V and 5 bases from J, with 12 bases between. The CDR3 totals 13 residues. CDR1 is SGHNT, CDR2 YYREEE, per germline (reference sequence). This CDR3 reads CASSGGEWTEAFF. The CDR3 DNA reads as TGTGCCAGCAGCGGGGGGGAGTGGACTGAAGCTTTCTTT. The full variable domain, in which reference TRBV5-4 and TRBJ1-1 provide the parts outside the CDR3, is ETGVTQSPTHLIKTRGQQVTLRCSSQSGHNTVSWYQQALGQGPQFIFQYYREEENGRGNFPPRFSGLQFPNYSSELNVNALELDDSALYLCASSGGEWTEAFFGQGTRLTVV.

The chain combines TRBV7-9 with TRBJ1-4; D perhaps matches TRBD1 (6 bases). Per germline, CDR1 SEHNR and CDR2 FQNEAQ (reference sequence). The length of the CDR3 is 15 residues. V was pared by 2 bases and J by 6 bases, with 13 bases between. The chain's CDR3 is CASSLPPGADEKLFF. The CDR3 DNA is TGTGCCAGCAGCTTACCGCCAGGGGCGGATGAAAAACTGTTTTTT.

This clone was counted a few times. The chain links TRBV4-2 to TRBJ2-5, with a tentative D call TRBD2 (6 bases). V was shortened by 0 bases and J by 5 bases, with 10 bases between the two germline ends. Germline V CDR1 and CDR2: LGHNA, YNFKEQ. The CDR3 has 14 residues. The CDR3 spells CASSQDRSGETQYF. The CDR3 DNA is TGTGCCAGCAGCCAAGATCGGAGCGGGGAGACCCAGTACTTC.

The chain links TRBV4-1 to TRBJ2-1; 11 bases line up with TRBD2. The CDR3 extends over 16 amino acids. V shed 5 bases and J 0 bases; nucleotides not matched to a gene: 3. CDR1 is MGHRA, CDR2 YSYEKL, per germline. CDR3 residues: CASSFGLAGSYNEQFF. CDR3 in DNA: TGCGCCAGCAGCTTTGGACTAGCGGGCTCCTACAATGAGCAGTTCTTC.

The chain carries TRBV11-2 and TRBJ2-7; the match to TRBD2 covers 7 bases. CDR1 and CDR2 (germline): SGHAT, FQNNGV. The V segment lost 1 base and the J segment 6 bases; nucleotides outside the gene matches: 6. CDR3 size: 14 residues. The DNA for the CDR3 is TGTGCCAGCAGCTTAGGGTTTGGACTAGTCGAGCAGTACTTC. It specifies CASSLGFGLVEQYF.

CDR3 DNA: TGCGCCAGCAGTGTTACAGCCCTCGGTGGCTACACCTTC. Residues: CASSVTALGGYTF. This chain joins TRBV10-2 and TRBJ1-2; D ambiguous. The germline V and J ends were trimmed by 4 bases and 7 bases, with 13 bases remaining between them. The CDR3 is made up of 13 amino acids. Per germline, CDR1 WSHSY and CDR2 SAAADI.